The T cell receptor beta chain under discussion was sequenced for a study of memory CD4+ T cells and cytomegalovirus serostatus. The sort gate was single viable CD3+CD4+CD8-CD45RO+ cells for memory CD4+ T cells. The CDR3 totals 14 residues. Germline CDR1 is MDHEN and CDR2 is SYDVKM. V was trimmed by 6 bases and J by 0 bases, leaving 8 bases between them. Generated by immunoSEQ multiplex PCR, the TCRdb table keeps only in-frame clones and is missing some. This table holds some 57,000 clones, under 80% found once. The sequence came from an adult in good health and CMV-seronegative. The sequencing sample was made of memory CD4+ T cells from blood. V is TRBV28 and J is TRBJ1-4; D unresolved. The CDR3 nucleotides are TGTGCCAGCAGGCCACATACAACTAATGAAAAACTGTTTTTT. Encoded protein: CASRPHTTNEKLFF.